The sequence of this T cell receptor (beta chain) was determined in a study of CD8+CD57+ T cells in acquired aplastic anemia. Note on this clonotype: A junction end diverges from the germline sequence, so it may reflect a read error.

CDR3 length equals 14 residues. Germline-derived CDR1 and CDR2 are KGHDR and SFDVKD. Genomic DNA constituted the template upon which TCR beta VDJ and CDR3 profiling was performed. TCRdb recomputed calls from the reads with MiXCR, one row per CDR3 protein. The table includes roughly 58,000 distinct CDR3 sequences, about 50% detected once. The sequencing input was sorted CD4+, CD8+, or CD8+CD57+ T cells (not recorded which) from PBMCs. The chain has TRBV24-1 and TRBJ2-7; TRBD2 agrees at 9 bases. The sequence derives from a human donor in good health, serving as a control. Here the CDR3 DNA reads TGTGCCACCAGTGCCGAGACTAGCGGCTACGGGCAGTACTTC. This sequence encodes CATSAETSGYGQYF.